This T cell receptor beta chain comes out of a study of early T cells in non-severe SARS-CoV-2 infection. Germline V lookup: CDR1 MRHNA, CDR2 SNTAGT. Between the trimmed V and J ends, which lost 2 bases and 0 bases, there was a span of 2 bases. The CDR3 consists of 14 residues. This clonotype was seen many times. TCRdb used MiXCR to reprocess the 5' RACE reads, holding one entry per CDR3 protein. The sample records around 52,000 distinct CDR3 sequences, 9.5% to 13% being singletons. V and J are TRBV6-4 and TRBJ2-6; D gene uncertain. The origin of this receptor is an adult who was a healthcare worker with PCR-confirmed SARS-CoV-2 infection or an uninfected control (not recorded which). Sequencing was done on a sample of whole blood. This chain's CDR3 is CASSDNSGANVLTF. CDR3 nucleotide sequence: TGTGCCAGCAGTGACAACTCTGGGGCCAACGTCCTGACTTTC.